The clone carrying this TCR beta chain has just one count. Antigen specificity is unknown. Sequencing used immunoSEQ multiplex PCR; TCRdb keeps in-frame clones, though not all of them. The data contain roughly 30,000 clones, around 93% of them seen just once; the ten biggest clones take up more than 25%. This sample is part of a study of T cells in localized non-small cell lung cancer. Study results and caveats: Since sequencing was restricted to only one region of the tumor, intratumor heterogeneity remains a possibility.

The CDR3 is 13 residues long. Germline V gene data show CDR1 as SGHRS and CDR2 as YFSETQ. Between the trimmed V and J ends, which lost 9 bases and 6 bases, there was a span of 19 bases. Material: peripheral blood, obtained before any cancer treatment. This receptor was identified in a female donor aged 60 or older with stage I lung adenocarcinoma. The chain carries TRBV5-1 and TRBJ2-7, with D uncertain. This CDR3 is CATRLNQSPEQYF. In DNA, the CDR3 is TGCGCCACCAGACTCAACCAATCCCCCGAGCAGTACTTC.